Sequencing of this TCR beta chain was carried out in a study of identical twins. TCRdb used MiXCR to reprocess the 5' RACE reads, holding one entry per CDR3 protein. Altogether about 790,000 distinct CDR3 sequences are present, roughly 20% being singletons, with the ten largest covering 13%. The germline gives CDR1 WNHNN, CDR2 SYGVQD (reference sequence). There are 16 residues in the CDR3. The V end lost 4 bases, the J end lost 1 base, and 15 bases lay between the germline ends. The same sample was also studied in work on T cells expressing NK-cell markers. This second study says: Questions lingered over whether expanded NKG2C+ T cell clones were HCMV-specific.

This sequence joins TRBV10-1 and TRBJ2-3; D call uncertain. Material for sequencing was PBMCs. The sequence came from a woman aged 18-29 years in good health. The DNA for the CDR3 is TGCGCCAGCAGTGGGCCCCGAGTAGGGCGCACAGATACGCAGTATTTT. Translation: CASSGPRVGRTDTQYF.